This passage covers 7 T cell receptor beta chains from one sample sequenced in a study of blood T cell repertoires in COVID-19. Profiling relied on immunoSEQ multiplex PCR, and the TCRdb table lists in-frame clones only, not all of them. The profile shows 390,000 or so clones, over 75% of them singletons. Specimen: peripheral blood. All receptors come from a woman younger than 45 with COVID-19, enrolled during active disease.

The chain links TRBV6-1 to TRBJ2-7, with TRBD2 matching 10 bases. V lost 3 bases to trimming and J lost 4 bases; unmatched junction nucleotides: 6. Germline V lookup: CDR1 MNHNS, CDR2 SASEGT. The CDR3 spans 15 residues. DNA of the CDR3: TGTGCCAGCAGTGAGCCTAGCGGGAGCAAATACGAGCAGTACTTC. Amino acids: CASSEPSGSKYEQYF.

The CDR3 DNA follows: TGTGCCAGCAGTTTATTATTTGCAGGACAGGGTGACGGCTACACCTTC. It codes for CASSLLFAGQGDGYTF. The chain is built from TRBV28 and TRBJ1-2; 8 nucleotides line up with TRBD1. The CDR3 contains 16 residues. Germline values: CDR1 MDHEN, CDR2 SYDVKM. V shed 1 base, J shed 8 bases, and the junction held 12 bases outside the gene matches.

The genes are TRBV4-3 and TRBJ2-7; 7 bases are shared with TRBD2. V lost 4 bases to trimming and J lost 6 bases; unmatched junction nucleotides: 12. The CDR3 has 15 residues. Per the germline V gene, CDR1 is LGHNA and CDR2 is YSLEER. Here the CDR3 reads CASSPGKSGMGEQYF. DNA of the CDR3: TGCGCCAGCAGCCCCGGCAAGAGCGGGATGGGCGAGCAGTACTTC.

This chain joins TRBV2 and TRBJ2-3; 7 bases line up with TRBD1. The CDR3 consists of 15 residues. Germline lookup yields CDR1 SNHLY and CDR2 FYNNEI. Trimming took 4 bases from V and 7 from J; bases not matched to a gene: 11. The CDR3 DNA sequence: TGTGCCAGCAGTGTAGTCGGGACAGCAAAAAATACGCAGTATTTT. As protein: CASSVVGTAKNTQYF.

The DNA of the CDR3 is TGCGCCAGCAGTGAGTCGGCGAGCGGGAGGCACAATGAGCAGTTCTTC. Translation: CASSESASGRHNEQFF. The V and J genes are TRBV10-1 and TRBJ2-1; 9 bases map to TRBD2. The CDR3 consists of 16 residues. Germline lookup yields CDR1 WNHNN and CDR2 SYGVQD (reference sequence). Unmatched junction bases numbered 5, after V lost 0 bases and J lost 5 bases.

This clone was picked up a small number of times. V is TRBV2 and J is TRBJ1-1; the D is unclear. CDR1 SNHLY and CDR2 FYNNEI come from the germline V gene. There are 13 residues in the CDR3. Trimming left V 2 bases short and J 3 bases short, with 7 bases between. The CDR3 nucleotides read TGTGCCAGCAGTGAATTGGAGGACACTGAAGCTTTCTTT. It translates to CASSELEDTEAFF.

V gene TRBV28 combines with J gene TRBJ2-7; 10 bases are shared with TRBD2. This CDR3 has 14 residues. CDR1 is MDHEN, CDR2 SYDVKM, per germline. Trimming cost V 4 bases and J 2 bases; bases outside gene matches: 2. The CDR3 protein is CASSWTSGPYEQYF. The CDR3 region has the DNA TGTGCCAGCAGTTGGACTAGCGGACCCTACGAGCAGTACTTC.